This TCR beta chain appears in the sequencing data of a study of OX40 agonist ivuxolimab in advanced cancers. Study-wide results and caveats: Low normalized T-cell clonal expansion was also seen in some nonresponders.

Libraries were prepared by immunoSEQ multiplex PCR; TCRdb keeps only in-frame clonotypes and omits some of them. The sample lists over 25,000 clones, about nine tenths occurring once. The length of the CDR3 is 18 residues. From germline, CDR1 is KGHSH and CDR2 LQKENI. V lost 0 bases, J lost 6 bases, and 23 bases lay in between. Regarding this clone: What it recognizes is unknown.

The sequence came from an adult with an advanced solid tumor such as melanoma, head and neck, liver or kidney cancer. This specimen consisted of CD4+ or CD8+ T cells sorted from blood, obtained in a trial of the OX40 agonist ivuxolimab. J is TRBJ2-5 and V is TRBV18; D is unclear. The CDR3 sequence is CASSPPKTASGHLQTQYF. CDR3 coding DNA: TGTGCCAGCTCACCACCGAAAACTGCTAGTGGGCATCTACAGACCCAGTACTTC.